A single sample is the source of the 25 T cell receptor beta chains below, sequenced in a study of T cell responses to AZD1222 COVID-19 vaccine. Repertoires were generated with immunoSEQ multiplex PCR, while TCRdb's copy carries only in-frame clones and drops some. This sample has under 150,000 clones, with over 90% found just once. The material was peripheral blood, obtained on day 0 of AZD1222 vaccination. The source is an adult in good health.

The J gene is TRBJ1-2, the V gene TRBV12-3 or TRBV12-4; 7 bases line up with TRBD1. Losses at the gene ends were 6 bases for V and 6 bases for J; bases not matched to a gene: 7. The CDR3 length is 13 residues. The CDR3 nucleotides read TGTGCCAGCAGCCCAGGGACAGCCCATGGCTACACCTTC. This sequence encodes CASSPGTAHGYTF.

V is TRBV7-8 and J is TRBJ1-2, with a weak D call TRBD1 (5 bases). CDR1 and CDR2 from the germline V gene are SGHVS and FQNEAQ. CDR3 length equals 16 residues. The ends were cut back, 0 bases at V and 2 bases at J, with 13 bases in the middle. CDR3 bases: TGTGCCAGCAGCTTAGCCCCTAGGGGCGCAAACTATGGCTACACCTTC. This codes for CASSLAPRGANYGYTF.

V and J are TRBV2 and TRBJ1-2, with a possible D match to TRBD1 (5 bases). Germline V CDR1 and CDR2: SNHLY, FYNNEI. V was trimmed by 4 bases and J by 8 bases, leaving 14 bases between them. This CDR3 region has 13 residues. CDR3: CASSVWQGEGYTF. CDR3 sequence (DNA): TGTGCCAGCAGTGTCTGGCAGGGAGAAGGCTACACCTTC.

The chain combines TRBV19 with TRBJ1-1; 7 bases map to TRBD1. V was clipped by 2 bases and J by 4 bases; unmatched bases: 7. The germline gives CDR1 LNHDA, CDR2 SQIVND (reference sequence). This CDR3 contains 15 residues. The CDR3 spells CASSIWKGGFTEAFF. CDR3 bases: TGTGCCAGTAGTATATGGAAAGGGGGCTTCACTGAAGCTTTCTTT.

This clone has just one count. V is TRBV10-3 and J is TRBJ1-5; D is unresolved. Germline CDR1 and CDR2: ENHRY and SYGVKD. This CDR3 spans 17 amino acids. Trimming pared 2 bases from V and 2 bases from J, leaving 16 bases between. The CDR3 nucleotides read TGTGCCATCAGTGAGGCAAGACTACAGAGGGGCAATCAGCCCCAGCATTTT. It encodes CAISEARLQRGNQPQHF.

The chain has TRBV10-3 and TRBJ2-2; 9 positions match TRBD1. The V and J ends lost 9 bases and 2 bases, in that order; junction bases with no gene match: 7. The CDR3 covers 15 residues. From germline, CDR1 is ENHRY and CDR2 SYGVKD. The CDR3 bases are TGTGCCATTCCCCGGGACAGGGTAAACACCGGGGAGCTGTTTTTT. Amino acids: CAIPRDRVNTGELFF.

V usage is TRBV2 and J usage is TRBJ1-1; no firm D call. Germline V gene lookup returns CDR1 SNHLY and CDR2 FYNNEI. This CDR3 comprises 11 residues. V shed 7 bases and J shed 10 bases, with 13 bases lying between them. CDR3 sequence reads: CASITSGAAFF. CDR3 nucleotide sequence: TGTGCCAGCATAACCAGCGGTGCAGCTTTCTTT.

V gene TRBV5-4 combines with J gene TRBJ2-7; D may be TRBD1 (5 bases). Germline V gene sequence: CDR1 SGHNT, CDR2 YYREEE (reference sequence). V was clipped by 2 bases and J by 0 bases, with 18 bases between them. CDR3 length equals 17 residues. This CDR3 reads CASSFINQGLPSYEQYF. CDR3 sequence (DNA): TGTGCCAGCAGCTTTATAAATCAGGGATTACCCTCCTACGAGCAGTACTTC.

The chain uses TRBV5-6 and TRBJ1-6; 8 bases align to TRBD1. The germline CDR1 and CDR2 sequences are SGHDT and YYEEEE. V lost 4 bases and J lost 13; bases outside the gene matches: 13. The CDR3 totals 15 residues. CDR3 in amino acids: CASSPDGQGYFPLHF. CDR3 DNA sequence: TGTGCCAGCAGCCCGGATGGACAGGGTTATTTCCCCCTCCACTTT.

This sequence joins TRBV7-6 and TRBJ1-5; 8 nucleotides match TRBD1. CDR1 is SGHVS and CDR2 is FNYEAQ in the germline V gene. The CDR3 contains 17 residues. V shed 0 bases, J shed 5 bases, and the junction held 9 bases outside the gene matches. CDR3 nucleotide sequence: TGTGCCAGCAGCTTAGCTGGTGACAGGGGAGCGCATCAGCCCCAGCATTTT. Protein product: CASSLAGDRGAHQPQHF.

This chain links TRBV27 with TRBJ2-7; TRBD1 or TRBD2 may be the D gene (5 bases each). The V end was cut by 2 bases, the J end by 2 bases, with 13 bases between. The CDR3 sequence is 15 residues long. Germline CDR1 and CDR2: MNHEY and SMNVEV (reference sequence). CDR3 sequence reads: CASSLNSVGPYEQYF. The CDR3 nucleotides are TGTGCCAGCAGTTTAAACTCGGTGGGACCCTACGAGCAGTACTTC.

Written as DNA, the CDR3 is TGTGCCAGCAGCGGGACAGGGATATTCACAGATACGCAGTATTTT. As protein: CASSGTGIFTDTQYF. V usage is TRBV6-5 and J usage is TRBJ2-3; 9 nucleotides agree with TRBD1. CDR3 length equals 15 residues. J was trimmed by 2 bases and V by 6 bases; bases with no gene match: 6. Per the germline V gene, CDR1 is MNHEY and CDR2 is SVGAGI.

This chain connects TRBV5-8 to TRBJ2-7; D ambiguous. V lost 4 bases and J lost 7, with 12 bases in between. CDR3 length: 12 amino acids. Germline V CDR1 and CDR2: SGHTS, YDEGEE. CDR3 loop: CASSETPREQYF. DNA of the CDR3: TGTGCCAGCAGCGAAACCCCTAGGGAGCAGTACTTC.

The gene calls are TRBV5-1 and TRBJ1-1, with D hard to call. CDR3 length equals 13 residues. Germline CDR1 is SGHRS and CDR2 is YFSETQ. Trimming took 10 bases from V and 1 from J, leaving 14 bases between them. The CDR3 region is CAVKADGNTEAFF. In DNA form, the CDR3 reads TGCGCCGTGAAAGCTGACGGGAACACTGAAGCTTTCTTT.

This clone was seen a single time. The J gene is TRBJ1-1, the V gene TRBV27; D is undetermined. Looked up from germline, CDR1 is MNHEY and CDR2 is SMNVEV (reference sequence). The V end lost 3 bases, the J end lost 2 bases, and 13 bases lay between the germline ends. The CDR3 runs to 15 residues. In nucleotides, the CDR3 is TGTGCCAGCAGTTTTTCGCCGGACGGAAACACTGAAGCTTTCTTT. This encodes CASSFSPDGNTEAFF.

The chain links TRBV7-8 to TRBJ2-5; 7 nucleotides align to TRBD2. CDR3 size: 14 residues. Per the germline V gene, CDR1 is SGHVS and CDR2 is FQNEAQ. The V gene end was trimmed by 6 bases and the J gene end by 9 bases; junction bases not matched to a gene: 13. The CDR3 region has the DNA TGTGCCAGCAGGAACGAAGCGGGGTTCGGGCCCCAGTACTTC. It encodes CASRNEAGFGPQYF.

This clone has more than one count but fewer than ten. V is TRBV19 and J is TRBJ1-6, with D unclear. Germline CDR1 is LNHDA and CDR2 is SQIVND (reference sequence). The ends were cut back, 6 bases at V and 7 bases at J, with 19 bases in the middle. The CDR3 is 16 amino acids. The DNA of the CDR3 is TGTGCCAGTAGCATCGGAAGCGGACTGTTGAATTCACCCCTCCACTTT. Its translation: CASSIGSGLLNSPLHF.

Notes on this clone: Since no conserved phenylalanine or tryptophan closes the CDR3, a read error is the likely cause. No DNA is shown, since the ends of the CDR3 on it are uncertain; the CDR3 is the one TCRdb lists. The chain combines TRBV2 with TRBJ1-6; TRBD1 reflects the table's D call only, with no check against the DNA. The V gene's germline CDR1 is SNHLY and CDR2 FYNNEI. The CDR3 is 13 amino acids in total, end residues counted. The CDR3 protein is CASSEALRDRAVV.

The rearrangement uses TRBV30 and TRBJ1-1, with D perhaps TRBD1 (5 bases). Trimming cost V 6 bases and J 10 bases, with 15 bases left between them. CDR1 and CDR2 from the germline V gene are GTSNPN and SVGIG (reference sequence). The CDR3 length is 11 residues. As DNA, the CDR3 is TGTGCCTGCACTCAGGGATCGGCAGCTTTCTTT. This gives the protein CACTQGSAAFF.

V is TRBV19 and J is TRBJ1-6, with 7 nucleotides matching TRBD1. There are 15 residues in the CDR3. The germline gives CDR1 LNHDA, CDR2 SQIVND (reference sequence). V lost 4 bases and J lost 8; bases outside the gene matches: 8. The CDR3 loop reads CASSNEGGWDSPLHF. Here the CDR3 DNA reads TGTGCCAGTAGTAACGAAGGGGGCTGGGATTCACCCCTCCACTTT. The entire variable domain, with the rest obtained from reference TRBV19 and TRBJ1-6, is as follows: DGGITQSPKYLFRKEGQNVTLSCEQNLNHDAMYWYRQDPGQGLRLIYYSQIVNDFQKGDIAEGYSVSREKKESFPLTVTSAQKNPTAFYLCASSNEGGWDSPLHFGNGTRLTVT.

This rearrangement joins TRBV9 to TRBJ2-1; 9 positions match TRBD2. Unmatched junction bases numbered 7, after V lost 0 bases and J lost 0 bases. Germline CDR1 reads SGDLS; CDR2 reads YYNGEE. The CDR3 loop spans 18 amino acids. The CDR3 DNA sequence: TGTGCCAGCAGCGTAGTATCCAGCGGGGGGAGCTCCTACAATGAGCAGTTCTTC. It encodes CASSVVSSGGSSYNEQFF.

The V and J genes are TRBV27 and TRBJ1-3; D gene unclear. Germline V lookup: CDR1 MNHEY, CDR2 SMNVEV (reference sequence). There are 13 residues in the CDR3. V lost 3 bases and J 0 bases, leaving 3 bases between the germline ends. CDR3 amino acids: CASSLYSGNTIYF. The CDR3 nucleotides are TGTGCCAGCAGTTTGTACTCTGGAAACACCATATATTTT.

The rearrangement joins TRBV11-3 to TRBJ1-1; the D gene is possibly TRBD1 (5 bases). Per germline, CDR1 SGHNT and CDR2 YENEEA. The CDR3 length is 13 residues. V shed 5 bases and J shed 5 bases, with 12 bases lying between them. CDR3 sequence: CASSPGPGTEAFF. The DNA for the CDR3 is TGTGCCAGCAGCCCGGGACCTGGGACTGAAGCTTTCTTT.

The chain couples TRBV4-1 to TRBJ2-3, with D perhaps assigned TRBD1 or TRBD2 (5 bases each). This CDR3 spans 12 amino acids. Per the germline V gene, CDR1 is MGHRA and CDR2 is YSYEKL. V lost 0 bases and J 8 bases, leaving 6 bases between the germline ends. Written as DNA, the CDR3 is TGCGCCAGCAGCCAAGATGGGGGTACGCAGTATTTT. Its translation is CASSQDGGTQYF.

This rearrangement joins TRBV7-9 to TRBJ1-1; D unresolved. Per the germline V gene, CDR1 is SEHNR and CDR2 is FQNEAQ (reference sequence). The CDR3 is 14 residues long. Trimming took 1 base from V and 4 from J, leaving 10 bases between them. The CDR3 protein is CASSLEAGATEAFF. CDR3 nucleotide sequence: TGTGCCAGCAGCTTAGAAGCGGGAGCCACTGAAGCTTTCTTT.